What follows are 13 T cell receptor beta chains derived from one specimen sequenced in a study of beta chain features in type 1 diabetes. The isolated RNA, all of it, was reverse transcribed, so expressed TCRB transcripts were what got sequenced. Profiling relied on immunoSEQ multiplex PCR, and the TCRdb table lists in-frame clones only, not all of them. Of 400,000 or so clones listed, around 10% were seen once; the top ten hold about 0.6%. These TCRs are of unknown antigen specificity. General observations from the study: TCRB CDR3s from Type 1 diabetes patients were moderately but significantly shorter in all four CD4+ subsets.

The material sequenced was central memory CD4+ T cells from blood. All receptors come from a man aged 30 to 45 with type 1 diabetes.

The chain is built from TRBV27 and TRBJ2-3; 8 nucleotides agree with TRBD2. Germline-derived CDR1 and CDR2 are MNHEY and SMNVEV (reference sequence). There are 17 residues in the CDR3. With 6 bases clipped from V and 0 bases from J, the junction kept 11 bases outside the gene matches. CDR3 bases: TGTGCCAGCAGGCGGATAGCGGGACTCCTTAGCACAGATACGCAGTATTTT. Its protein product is CASRRIAGLLSTDTQYF.

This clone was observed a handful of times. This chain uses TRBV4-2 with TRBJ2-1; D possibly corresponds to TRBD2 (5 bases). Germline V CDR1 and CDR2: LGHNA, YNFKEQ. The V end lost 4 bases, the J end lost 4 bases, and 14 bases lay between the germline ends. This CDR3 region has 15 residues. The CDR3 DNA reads TGTGCCAGCAGCCGGGCGGCAGAGGGTTACAATGAGCAGTTCTTC. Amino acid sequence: CASSRAAEGYNEQFF.

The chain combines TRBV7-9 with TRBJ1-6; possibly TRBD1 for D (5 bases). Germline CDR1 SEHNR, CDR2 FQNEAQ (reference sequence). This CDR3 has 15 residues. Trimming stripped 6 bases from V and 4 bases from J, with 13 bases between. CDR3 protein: CASRRGDWYNSPLHF. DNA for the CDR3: TGTGCCAGCAGACGCGGGGACTGGTATAATTCACCCCTCCACTTT. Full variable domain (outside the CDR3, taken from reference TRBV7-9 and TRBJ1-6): DTGVSQNPRHKITKRGQNVTFRCDPISEHNRLYWYRQTLGQGPEFLTYFQNEAQLEKSRLLSDRFSAERPKGSFSTLEIQRTEQGDSAMYLCASRRGDWYNSPLHFGNGTRLTVT.

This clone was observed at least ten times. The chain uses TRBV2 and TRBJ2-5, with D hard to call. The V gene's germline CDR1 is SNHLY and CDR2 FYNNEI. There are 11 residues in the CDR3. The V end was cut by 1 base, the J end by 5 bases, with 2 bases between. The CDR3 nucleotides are TGTGCCAGCAGTGAAGTGGAGACCCAGTACTTC. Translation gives CASSEVETQYF.

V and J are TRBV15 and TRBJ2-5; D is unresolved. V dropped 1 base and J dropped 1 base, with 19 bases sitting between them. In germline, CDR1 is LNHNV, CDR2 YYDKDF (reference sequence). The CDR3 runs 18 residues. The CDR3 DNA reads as TGTGCCACCAGCAGAGTTGGGTCTCTACAAAACTTCCAAGAGACCCAGTACTTC. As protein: CATSRVGSLQNFQETQYF.

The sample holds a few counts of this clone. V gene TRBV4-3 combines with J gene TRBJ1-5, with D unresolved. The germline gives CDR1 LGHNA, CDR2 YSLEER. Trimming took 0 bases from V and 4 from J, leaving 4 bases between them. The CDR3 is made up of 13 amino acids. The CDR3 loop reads CASSQDANQPQHF. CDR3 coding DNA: TGCGCCAGCAGCCAAGATGCTAATCAGCCCCAGCATTTT.

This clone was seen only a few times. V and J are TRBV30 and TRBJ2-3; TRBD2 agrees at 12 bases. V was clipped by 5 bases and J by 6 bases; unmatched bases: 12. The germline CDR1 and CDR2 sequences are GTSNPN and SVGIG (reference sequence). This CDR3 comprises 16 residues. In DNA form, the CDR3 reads TGTGCCTGGGGTTGGACTAGCGGGACGAGAAGGGATACGCAGTATTTT. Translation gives CAWGWTSGTRRDTQYF.

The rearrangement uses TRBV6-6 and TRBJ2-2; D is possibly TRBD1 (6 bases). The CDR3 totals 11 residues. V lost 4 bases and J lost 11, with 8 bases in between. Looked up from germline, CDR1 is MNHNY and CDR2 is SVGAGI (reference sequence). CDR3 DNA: TGTGCCAGCAGTTCGGACAGCGAGCTGTTTTTT. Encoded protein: CASSSDSELFF.

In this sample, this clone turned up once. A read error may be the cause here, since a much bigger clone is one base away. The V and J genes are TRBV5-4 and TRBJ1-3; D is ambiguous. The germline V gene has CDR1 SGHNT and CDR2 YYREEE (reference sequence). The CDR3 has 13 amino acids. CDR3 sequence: CANSLDLFNTIYF. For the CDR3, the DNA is TGTGCCAACAGCTTGGACCTCTTCAACACCATATATTTT.

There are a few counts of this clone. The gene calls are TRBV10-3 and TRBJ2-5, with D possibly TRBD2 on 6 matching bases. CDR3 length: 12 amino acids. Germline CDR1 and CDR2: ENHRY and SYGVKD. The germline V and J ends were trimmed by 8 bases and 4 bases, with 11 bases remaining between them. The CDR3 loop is CAIAGSGETQYF. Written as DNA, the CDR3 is TGTGCCATCGCCGGTAGCGGAGAGACCCAGTACTTC.

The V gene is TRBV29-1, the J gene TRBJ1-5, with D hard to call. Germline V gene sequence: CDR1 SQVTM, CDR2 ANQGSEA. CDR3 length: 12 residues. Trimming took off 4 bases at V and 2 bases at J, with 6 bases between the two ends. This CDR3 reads CSVVSGNQPQHF. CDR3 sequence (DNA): TGCAGCGTTGTTAGTGGCAATCAGCCCCAGCATTTT.

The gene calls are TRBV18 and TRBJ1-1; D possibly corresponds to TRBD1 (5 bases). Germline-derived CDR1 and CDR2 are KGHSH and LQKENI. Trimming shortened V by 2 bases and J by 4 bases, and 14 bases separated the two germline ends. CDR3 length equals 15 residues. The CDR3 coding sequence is TGTGCCAGCTCACCAAGTGTGGGACTTTCCACTGAAGCTTTCTTT. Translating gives CASSPSVGLSTEAFF.

The CDR3 coding sequence is TGTGCCAGCAGCTACCAACAGGGACAGCCCCAGCATTTT. Translating it yields CASSYQQGQPQHF. This chain links TRBV7-9 with TRBJ1-5; D is possibly TRBD1 (6 bases). Germline V gives CDR1 SEHNR, CDR2 FQNEAQ (reference sequence). This CDR3 contains 13 residues. Between the trimmed V and J ends, which lost 4 bases and 7 bases, there was a span of 11 bases.